This TCR beta chain derives from a study of blood T cell repertoires in COVID-19. As for the study in general: PBMCs, B-cell-depleted T cells, or T cells were the source of the cDNA or gDNA that made up the material.

Participant age was about 18 to 100 years, and participants resided in roughly 25 US areas. Contact with a PCR-confirmed or clinician-diagnosed COVID-19 case occurred within 2 weeks of entry. This CDR3 has 15 residues. V lost 5 bases and J lost 6; bases outside the gene matches: 8. Germline CDR1 LGHDT, CDR2 YNNKEL (reference sequence). In the authors' workflow: It was from reference gene primer amplification that nucleated cell counts were estimated. Libraries were prepared by immunoSEQ multiplex PCR; TCRdb keeps only in-frame clonotypes and omits some of them. From that table come the V and J calls and clone size; the DNA was used to work out D and trimming. The sample lists around 400,000 clones; approximately 91% were seen once.

The sample consisted of PBMCs or T cells enriched from blood (not recorded which). The chain links TRBV3-1 (or the pseudogene TRBV3-2) to TRBJ2-7; TRBD2 matches 12 bases. This clonotype was obtained from a woman under 30 who had been exposed to COVID-19. The CDR3 is CASSTRLAGAGEQYF. The DNA for the CDR3 is TGTGCCAGCAGCACCCGACTAGCGGGAGCCGGCGAGCAGTACTTC.